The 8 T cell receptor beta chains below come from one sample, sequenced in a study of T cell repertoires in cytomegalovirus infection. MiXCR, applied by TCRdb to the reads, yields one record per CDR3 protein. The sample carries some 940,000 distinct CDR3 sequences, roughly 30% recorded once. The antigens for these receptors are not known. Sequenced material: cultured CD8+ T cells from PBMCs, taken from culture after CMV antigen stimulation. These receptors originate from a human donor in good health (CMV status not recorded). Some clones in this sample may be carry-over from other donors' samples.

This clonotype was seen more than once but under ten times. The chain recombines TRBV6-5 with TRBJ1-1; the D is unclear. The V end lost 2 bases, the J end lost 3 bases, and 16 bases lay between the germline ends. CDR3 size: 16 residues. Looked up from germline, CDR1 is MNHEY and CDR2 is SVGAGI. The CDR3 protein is CASSYGPGGADTEAFF. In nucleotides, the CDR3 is TGTGCCAGCAGTTACGGGCCAGGTGGAGCGGACACTGAAGCTTTCTTT.

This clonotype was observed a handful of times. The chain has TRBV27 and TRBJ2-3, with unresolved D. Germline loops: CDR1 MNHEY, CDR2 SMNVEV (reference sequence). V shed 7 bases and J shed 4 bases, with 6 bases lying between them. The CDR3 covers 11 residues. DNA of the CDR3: TGTGCCAGCATTTCCCCAGATACGCAGTATTTT. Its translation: CASISPDTQYF.

The DNA for the CDR3 is TGTGCCAGCAGCCCTCGGGACCCTGTCATAGATACGCAGTATTTT. The encoded protein is CASSPRDPVIDTQYF. The chain links TRBV7-6 to TRBJ2-3, with D possibly being TRBD1 or TRBD2 (5 bases each). Germline CDR1 is SGHVS and CDR2 is FNYEAQ. The V gene lost 5 bases and the J gene lost 5 bases, with 17 bases spanning the gap. CDR3 length: 15 amino acids.

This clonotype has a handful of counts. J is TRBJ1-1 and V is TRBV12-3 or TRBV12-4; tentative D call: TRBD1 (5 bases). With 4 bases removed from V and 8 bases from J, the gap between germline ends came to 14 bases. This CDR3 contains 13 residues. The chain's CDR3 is CASSSGGYGEAFF. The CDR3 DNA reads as TGTGCCAGCAGTTCCGGGGGGTATGGAGAAGCTTTCTTT.

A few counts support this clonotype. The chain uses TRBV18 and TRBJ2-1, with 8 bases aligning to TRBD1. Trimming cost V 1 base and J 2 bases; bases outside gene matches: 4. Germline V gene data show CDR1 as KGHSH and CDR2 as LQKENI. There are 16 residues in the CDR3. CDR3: CASSPLQGAAYNEQFF. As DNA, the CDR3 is TGTGCCAGCTCACCACTCCAGGGGGCCGCCTACAATGAGCAGTTCTTC.

CDR3 region: CASSLGQDGANVLTF. CDR3 DNA sequence: TGTGCCAGCAGCTTGGGACAGGATGGGGCCAACGTCCTGACTTTC. The chain couples TRBV5-4 to TRBJ2-6, with D tentatively TRBD1 (6 bases). The germline V and J ends were trimmed by 0 bases and 3 bases, with 7 bases remaining between them. The germline gives CDR1 SGHNT, CDR2 YYREEE (reference sequence). This CDR3 spans 15 amino acids.

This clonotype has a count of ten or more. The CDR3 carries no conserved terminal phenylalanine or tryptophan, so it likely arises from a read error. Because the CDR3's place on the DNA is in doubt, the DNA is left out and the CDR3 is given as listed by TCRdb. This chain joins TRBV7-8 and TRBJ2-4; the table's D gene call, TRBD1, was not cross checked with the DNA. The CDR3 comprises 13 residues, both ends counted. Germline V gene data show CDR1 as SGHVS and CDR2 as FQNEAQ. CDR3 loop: CASSSTWTGDQRI.

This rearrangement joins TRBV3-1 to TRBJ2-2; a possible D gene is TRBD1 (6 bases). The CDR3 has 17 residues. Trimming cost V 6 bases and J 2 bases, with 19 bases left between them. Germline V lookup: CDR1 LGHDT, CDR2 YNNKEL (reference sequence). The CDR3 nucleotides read TGTGCCAGCAGGCGGACAGCCACAGGCCCTAACACCGGGGAGCTGTTTTTT. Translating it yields CASRRTATGPNTGELFF.